This T cell receptor (beta chain) was captured in a study of T cell responses to AZD1222 COVID-19 vaccine. The wider study: Some second doses came at about 4 weeks and others at about 12 weeks; these were pooled.

In regard to this clone: Its antigen is not known.

Study-level points and caveats: Among AZD1222 vaccinees, only five or six were seropositive at baseline. A mostly white British donor set with more females was recruited, and clonal diversity was possibly underestimated. Compared with day 0, the breadth and depth of the Spike-specific TCR repertoire rose significantly after two doses of AZD1222.

The length of the CDR3 is 16 residues. Per germline, CDR1 LNHDA and CDR2 SQIVND (reference sequence). Trimming took off 6 bases at V and 3 bases at J, with 20 bases between the two ends. TCRdb's copy holds only in-frame clones and misses some; the assay was immunoSEQ multiplex PCR. The table includes under 140,000 clones, 87% detected once. This TCR derives from an adult in good health. The sample was peripheral blood, taken on day 0 of AZD1222 vaccination. This chain connects TRBV19 to TRBJ1-1; D possibly corresponds to TRBD1 (6 bases). CDR3 nucleotide sequence: TGTGCCAGTAGGGATCCCCGGGCAGGGGTGGACACTGAAGCTTTCTTT. Protein product: CASRDPRAGVDTEAFF.